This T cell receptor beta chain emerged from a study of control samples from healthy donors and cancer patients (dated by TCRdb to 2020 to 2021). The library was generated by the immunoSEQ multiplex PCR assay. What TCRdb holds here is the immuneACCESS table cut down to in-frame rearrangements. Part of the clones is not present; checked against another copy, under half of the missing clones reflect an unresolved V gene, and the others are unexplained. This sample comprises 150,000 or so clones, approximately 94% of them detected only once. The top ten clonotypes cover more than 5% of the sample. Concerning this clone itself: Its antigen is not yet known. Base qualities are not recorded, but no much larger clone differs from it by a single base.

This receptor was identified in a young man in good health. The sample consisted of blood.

Here the CDR3 is given as CASSLGGSSYEQYF. Here is the DNA: TGTGCCAGCAGCTTAGGGGGGTCCAGCTACGAGCAGTACTTC. The chain was built from TRBV11-3 and TRBJ2-7; the D gene could be either TRBD1 or TRBD2, each agreeing at 5 bases. Cut back by 1 base and 3 bases, the V and J ends lie 10 bases apart. The CDR3 sequence holds 14 residues, the cysteine and phenylalanine included. Only the CDR3 DNA is retained, 42 bases long and in frame from the first base. CDR1 SGHNT and CDR2 YENEEA were looked up in the germline V gene.